Below, 27 T cell receptor beta chains from the same sample are listed, as sequenced in a study of T cells in Graves' hyperthyroidism and ophthalmopathy. RNA transcripts provided the source from which TCR beta CDR3 regions were amplified. Carried out on the TCR CDR3, a first-round RT-PCR used the HTBI primer set. MiXCR, run by TCRdb on the multiplex PCR reads, gives a single entry per CDR3 protein. The table includes more than 500,000 distinct CDR3 sequences, around 15% detected once. The sample comprised blood. The receptors originated from a woman under 40 with Graves' ophthalmopathy.

This clonotype was seen once. A much larger clone lies a single base off, so this may be a read error. The V and J genes are TRBV20-1 and TRBJ1-4; no clear D. V was trimmed by 0 bases and J by 0 bases, leaving 11 bases between them. Per germline, CDR1 DFQATT and CDR2 SNEGSKA (reference sequence). This CDR3 has 16 amino acids. CDR3 sequence: CSARDRRPATNEKLFF. CDR3 nucleotides: TGCAGTGCTAGAGACCGGCGCCCTGCAACTAATGAAAAACTGTTTTTT.

This sequence joins TRBV14 and TRBJ1-3; a weak D match, TRBD1 (6 bases). The CDR3 contains 16 residues. Germline CDR1 reads SGHDN; CDR2 reads FVKESK. Trimming took 2 bases from V and 0 from J, leaving 11 bases between them. CDR3 sequence reads: CASSQRQAYSGNTIYF. In DNA, the CDR3 is TGTGCCAGCAGCCAACGACAGGCCTACTCTGGAAACACCATATATTTT.

The chain couples TRBV10-3 to TRBJ2-5; 8 bases agree with TRBD2. V shed 11 bases, J shed 4 bases, and the junction held 6 bases outside the gene matches. This CDR3 is built from 12 residues. CDR1 and CDR2 from the germline V gene are ENHRY and SYGVKD. The CDR3 DNA sequence: TGTGCCGCGAGGACTAGCTCAGAGACCCAGTACTTC. Its translation is CAARTSSETQYF.

This clonotype was detected only a few times. The chain links TRBV19 to TRBJ1-1; TRBD1 aligns across 7 bases. Germline lookup yields CDR1 LNHDA and CDR2 SQIVND (reference sequence). V was clipped by 9 bases and J by 3 bases; unmatched bases: 4. There are 12 residues in the CDR3. The CDR3 loop reads CASRDRYTEAFF. The CDR3 nucleotides are TGTGCCAGCCGGGACAGATACACTGAAGCTTTCTTT.

This clonotype was found once. One base away lies a much larger clone, so this may be a sequencing read error. The DNA of the CDR3 is TGCGCCAGCAGCCAACCGGGACAGGGCACCTACGAGCAGCACTTC. Translated: CASSQPGQGTYEQHF. J is TRBJ2-7 and V is TRBV7-2; 9 nucleotides line up with TRBD1. The CDR3 spans 15 residues. Germline values: CDR1 SGHTA, CDR2 FQGNSA.

In this sample, this clonotype turned up many times. The genes are TRBV20-1 and TRBJ2-1; 8 positions agree with TRBD2. The CDR3 runs to 14 residues. After removal of 1 base from V and 4 bases from J, the junction contained 3 bases not matched to a gene. Germline lookup yields CDR1 DFQATT and CDR2 SNEGSKA (reference sequence). This CDR3 is CSARAGGQYNEQFF. The CDR3 DNA reads TGCAGTGCTAGAGCGGGAGGGCAATACAATGAGCAGTTCTTC.

This clonotype was recorded at least ten times. The chain couples TRBV20-1 to TRBJ2-1, with 7 nucleotides matching TRBD2. Germline CDR1 DFQATT, CDR2 SNEGSKA (reference sequence). The CDR3 is 14 residues long. Trimming cost V 7 bases and J 9 bases; bases outside gene matches: 15. The CDR3 reads CSERGPGNNAEQFF. Written as DNA, the CDR3 is TGCAGTGAGCGGGGTCCAGGGAATAATGCTGAGCAGTTCTTC.

The chain uses TRBV19 and TRBJ2-3; 10 bases match TRBD2. The ends lost 10 bases at V and 4 bases at J; junction bases unmatched: 5. Germline V CDR1 and CDR2: LNHDA, SQIVND (reference sequence). There are 13 residues in the CDR3. DNA of the CDR3: TGTGCCATAGGCCTAGCGGGAGCAGATACGCAGTATTTT. Its translation: CAIGLAGADTQYF.

This clonotype appeared many times. The chain recombines TRBV5-1 with TRBJ2-7, with D possibly TRBD2 on 5 matching bases. The CDR3 loop spans 14 amino acids. Trimming removed 0 bases at V and 7 bases at J, with 14 bases between. Looked up from germline, CDR1 is SGHRS and CDR2 is YFSETQ. This CDR3 reads CASSLGTALVEQYF. The CDR3 DNA sequence: TGCGCCAGCAGCTTGGGGACTGCTTTGGTGGAGCAGTACTTC. The full variable domain, with the rest looked up from reference TRBV5-1 and TRBJ2-7, is KAGVTQTPRYLIKTRGQQVTLSCSPISGHRSVSWYQQTPGQGLQFLFEYFSETQRNKGNFPGRFSGRQFSNSRSEMNVSTLELGDSALYLCASSLGTALVEQYFGPGTRLTVT.

The rearrangement joins TRBV14 to TRBJ1-2; D possibly corresponds to TRBD1 (6 bases). V was pared by 4 bases and J by 5 bases, with 14 bases between. From germline, CDR1 is SGHDN and CDR2 FVKESK. This CDR3 is built from 14 residues. The CDR3 DNA is TGTGCCAGCAGCCCTCAGGGGACGCTTTATGGCTACACCTTC. It specifies CASSPQGTLYGYTF.

The chain uses TRBV20-1 and TRBJ2-7; 10 positions match TRBD1. CDR1 is DFQATT and CDR2 is SNEGSKA in the germline V gene (reference sequence). The CDR3 is 13 amino acids. J was trimmed by 3 bases and V by 4 bases; bases with no gene match: 3. The CDR3 spells CSATGQGVYEQYF. The CDR3 bases are TGCAGTGCTACCGGACAGGGGGTCTACGAGCAGTACTTC.

Ten or more counts support this clonotype. The chain carries TRBV11-1 and TRBJ2-1; D gene ambiguous. Trimming took 1 base from V and 11 from J, leaving 18 bases between them. This CDR3 is built from 15 residues. The germline V gene has CDR1 SGHAT and CDR2 FQDESV (reference sequence). Written as DNA, the CDR3 is TGTGCCAGCAGCTTAGTCGGCCCTCTAGGCGATAAGCAGTTCTTC. Amino acids: CASSLVGPLGDKQFF.

This clonotype was detected many times. This chain connects TRBV28 to TRBJ2-3; D is possibly TRBD2 (6 bases). Germline values: CDR1 MDHEN, CDR2 SYDVKM. This CDR3 comprises 15 residues. Trimming removed 4 bases at V and 2 bases at J, with 13 bases between. CDR3 protein: CASSSWGGDTDTQYF. In DNA form, the CDR3 reads TGTGCCAGCAGTTCTTGGGGCGGGGACACAGATACGCAGTATTTT.

About this clonotype itself: The CDR3 end shows no conserved phenylalanine or tryptophan, and so a read error is likely. The chain joins TRBV6-5 to TRBJ1-1; the match to TRBD1 covers 7 bases. Germline assignment: CDR1 MNHEY and CDR2 SVGAGI. The CDR3 runs 13 residues. V was pared by 2 bases and J by 8 bases, with 5 bases of the junction left unmatched. The CDR3 DNA sequence: TGTGCCAGCAGTTACGTAGCGACAGGGGAAGCTTTCCTT. It encodes CASSYVATGEAFL.

At least ten counts were recorded for this clonotype. The rearrangement uses TRBV12-3 or TRBV12-4 and TRBJ1-3; D possibly corresponds to TRBD1 (5 bases). This CDR3 spans 17 amino acids. V was cut by 5 bases and J by 4 bases, with 21 bases left in between. The CDR3 is CASSGISGPKSGNTIYF. CDR3 in DNA: TGTGCCAGCAGTGGGATCTCAGGGCCGAAAAGCGGAAACACCATATATTTT.

The gene calls are TRBV20-1 and TRBJ2-1; 11 nucleotides align to TRBD2. The CDR3 has 11 amino acids. Unmatched junction bases numbered 4, after V lost 6 bases and J lost 12 bases. Germline assignment: CDR1 DFQATT and CDR2 SNEGSKA (reference sequence). CDR3 nucleotide sequence: TGCAGTGCACTAGCGGGAGAGTGGCAGTTCTTC. Its translation: CSALAGEWQFF.

The table lists this clonotype with a few counts. The gene calls are TRBV19 and TRBJ1-4; D possibly corresponds to TRBD1 (6 bases). From germline, CDR1 is LNHDA and CDR2 SQIVND (reference sequence). The V end lost 5 bases, the J end lost 5 bases, and 9 bases lay between the germline ends. CDR3 size: 13 residues. The CDR3 DNA reads as TGTGCCAGTAGTCTGGGGGCGAATGAAAAACTGTTTTTT. This gives the protein CASSLGANEKLFF.

The sample holds a few counts of this clonotype. V is TRBV7-8 and J is TRBJ2-1; D may be TRBD2 (6 bases). The CDR3 covers 16 residues. Germline values: CDR1 SGHVS, CDR2 FQNEAQ. Trimming pared 1 base from V and 4 bases from J, leaving 14 bases between. CDR3 sequence (DNA): TGTGCCAGCAGCTTAGAGGAGGGAGTCGGTTACAATGAGCAGTTCTTC. Its translation is CASSLEEGVGYNEQFF. Filled out from reference TRBV7-8 and TRBJ2-1, the complete variable domain reads GAGVSQSPRYKVAKRGQDVALRCDPISGHVSLFWYQQALGQGPEFLTYFQNEAQLDKSGLPSDRFFAERPEGSVSTLKIQRTQQEDSAVYLCASSLEEGVGYNEQFFGPGTRLTVL.

This clonotype has a count of ten or more. The chain joins TRBV7-2 to TRBJ2-1; 10 bases fit TRBD1. This CDR3 spans 15 amino acids. Germline assignment: CDR1 SGHTA and CDR2 FQGNSA. V shed 4 bases and J 5 bases; nucleotides not matched to a gene: 5. The CDR3 DNA reads TGTGCCAGCAGCTCCCGGGACAGGGGCCACAATGAGCAGTTCTTC. Amino acid sequence: CASSSRDRGHNEQFF. The whole variable domain, remainder taken from reference TRBV7-2 and TRBJ2-1, is GAGVSQSPSNKVTEKGKDVELRCDPISGHTALYWYRQSLGQGLEFLIYFQGNSAPDKSGLPSDRFSAERTGGSVSTLTIQRTQQEDSAVYLCASSSRDRGHNEQFFGPGTRLTVL.

This clonotype appeared many times. The V and J genes are TRBV18 and TRBJ2-7; 7 bases line up with TRBD1. Germline V lookup: CDR1 KGHSH, CDR2 LQKENI. The junction had 13 bases not matched to a gene; V was cut back by 4 bases and J by 7 bases. CDR3 size: 15 residues. CDR3 in amino acids: CASSLRQGEELEQYF. The CDR3, as DNA: TGTGCCAGCTCACTTCGACAGGGAGAGGAGTTAGAGCAGTACTTC.

This clonotype came up many times. J is TRBJ2-7 and V is TRBV20-1; 7 bases fit TRBD2. V shed 1 base and J 4 bases; nucleotides not matched to a gene: 4. Germline CDR1 is DFQATT and CDR2 is SNEGSKA (reference sequence). The CDR3 runs 13 residues. CDR3 nucleotide sequence: TGCAGTGCTAGAGTTGCGGGGGAATACGAGCAGTACTTC. Residues: CSARVAGEYEQYF.

The V and J genes are TRBV12-3 or TRBV12-4 and TRBJ1-6; D not certain. The CDR3 is made up of 14 amino acids. V was cut by 3 bases and J by 7 bases, with 10 bases left in between. CDR3 loop: CASSFRQANSPLHF. The CDR3, as DNA: TGTGCCAGCAGTTTTCGGCAGGCAAATTCACCCCTCCACTTT.

This clonotype showed up many times. The chain carries TRBV18 and TRBJ2-3; D gene unclear. CDR3 length: 13 amino acids. The germline gives CDR1 KGHSH, CDR2 LQKENI. Trimming pared 6 bases from V and 4 bases from J, leaving 11 bases between. CDR3 bases: TGTGCCAGCTCTCCCAACTGGGCAGATACGCAGTATTTT. Its protein is CASSPNWADTQYF.

As for this clonotype: One end of the junction fails to match germline, which may point to a read error. The DNA of the CDR3 is TGTGTCAGCAGCCTCCGGGACTCGTCCAATGAGCAGTTCTTC. It encodes CVSSLRDSSNEQFF. The chain uses TRBV27 and TRBJ2-1; D might be TRBD2 (6 bases). Germline-derived CDR1 and CDR2 are MNHEY and SMNVEV (reference sequence). The CDR3 sequence is 14 residues long.

The chain uses TRBV6-4 and TRBJ2-2; D unclear. Germline-derived CDR1 and CDR2 are MRHNA and SNTAGT. The V end lost 8 bases, the J end lost 4 bases, and 8 bases lay between the germline ends. The CDR3 spans 12 residues. The CDR3 loop is CASEGFTGELFF. The CDR3 nucleotides are TGTGCCAGCGAAGGCTTCACCGGGGAGCTGTTTTTT.

This clonotype occurred a few times. The chain carries TRBV4-2 and TRBJ2-2, with 7 positions matching TRBD2. There are 17 residues in the CDR3. Germline lookup yields CDR1 LGHNA and CDR2 YNFKEQ. Trimming removed 1 base from V and 1 base from J; junction bases left unmatched: 6. The DNA of the CDR3 is TGTGCCAGCAGCCAAGGTCCGGGGGGTCAGAACACCGGGGAGCTGTTTTTT. This translates into CASSQGPGGQNTGELFF.

This chain connects TRBV6-4 to TRBJ2-3; the D is unclear. Trimming took 0 bases from V and 1 from J, leaving 11 bases between them. Germline-derived CDR1 and CDR2 are MRHNA and SNTAGT. CDR3 length equals 16 residues. This chain's CDR3 is CASSDSGGEGTDTQYF. CDR3 nucleotide sequence: TGTGCCAGCAGTGACTCCGGCGGAGAAGGCACAGATACGCAGTATTTT.